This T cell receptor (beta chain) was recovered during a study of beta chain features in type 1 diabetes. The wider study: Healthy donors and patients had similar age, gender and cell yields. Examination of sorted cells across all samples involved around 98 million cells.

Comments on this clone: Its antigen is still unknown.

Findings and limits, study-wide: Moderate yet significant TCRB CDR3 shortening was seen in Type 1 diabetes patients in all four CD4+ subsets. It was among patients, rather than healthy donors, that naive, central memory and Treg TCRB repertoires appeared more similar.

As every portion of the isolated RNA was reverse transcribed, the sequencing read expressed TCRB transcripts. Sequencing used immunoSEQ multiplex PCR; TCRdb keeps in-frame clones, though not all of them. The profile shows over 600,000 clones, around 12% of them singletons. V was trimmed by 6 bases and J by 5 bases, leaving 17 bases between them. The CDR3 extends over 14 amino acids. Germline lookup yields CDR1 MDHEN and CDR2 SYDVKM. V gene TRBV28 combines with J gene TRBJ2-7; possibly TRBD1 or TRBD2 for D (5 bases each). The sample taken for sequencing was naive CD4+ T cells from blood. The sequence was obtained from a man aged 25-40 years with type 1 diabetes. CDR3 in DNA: TGTGCCAGCAGGGGGGTGGGTTCGGTTCACGAGCAGTACTTC. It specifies CASRGVGSVHEQYF.